This is a list of T cell receptor beta chains from one sample in a study of cytomegalovirus exposure and HLA in healthy donors. Generated by immunoSEQ multiplex PCR, the TCRdb table keeps only in-frame clones and is missing some. The repertoire consists of some 150,000 clones, with roughly 9% occurring once and the leading ten covering 6% to 7.5%. The specimen sequenced was PBMCs. These receptors were taken from a woman in her thirties or forties in good health and CMV-seropositive. Both conserved end residues are part of each CDR3. The D gene is left open where the match is weak. Some rows have no size entry. The others give once, few or many, or a class for an expanded clone.

CDR3,DNA,V,J,D,size
CASSLGGREEDFF,TGTGCCAGCAGCTTAGGAGGGCGGGAGGAAGACTTCTTT,TRBV7-9,TRBJ1-1,.,.
CASSPAGVNTEAFF,TGTGCCAGTAGTCCGGCGGGAGTGAACACTGAAGCTTTCTTT,TRBV19,TRBJ1-1,.,.
CASQGAGVSYNSPLHF,TGTGCCAGCCAGGGCGCGGGGGTCTCCTATAATTCACCCCTCCACTTT,TRBV7-8,TRBJ1-6,.,.
CASSPGHSTDTQYF,TGCGCCAGCAGCCCGGGACACAGCACAGATACGCAGTATTTT,TRBV5-1,TRBJ2-3,.,few
CASSVRTGRSPLHF,TGTGCCAGCAGTGTACGGACAGGAAGATCACCCCTCCACTTT,TRBV2,TRBJ1-6,TRBD1,once
CASSLEYSPLHF,TGTGCCAGCAGCTTGGAGTATTCACCCCTCCACTTT,TRBV7-2,TRBJ1-6,.,.
CASSPPAVGSGYTF,TGTGCCAGCTCACCACCAGCGGTGGGGTCTGGCTACACCTTC,TRBV18,TRBJ1-2,.,few
CASSQEDSRNNSPLHF,TGTGCCAGCAGTCAGGAGGACAGTCGGAATAATTCACCCCTCCACTTT,TRBV2,TRBJ1-6,.,.
CSVEGGIAGPQETQYF,TGCAGCGTTGAAGGTGGAATAGCGGGGCCACAAGAGACCCAGTACTTC,TRBV29-1,TRBJ2-5,TRBD2,.
CASRPLAGELFEQFF,TGTGCCAGCAGACCGCTAGCGGGAGAGCTGTTCGAGCAGTTCTTC,TRBV7-2,TRBJ2-1,TRBD2,.
CASTQHRGNTIYF,TGTGCCAGCACCCAGCACAGGGGAAACACCATATATTTT,TRBV5-6,TRBJ1-3,.,few
CASSYGTGSEQYF,TGTGCCAGCAGCTACGGGACAGGGAGCGAGCAGTACTTC,TRBV5-6,TRBJ2-7,TRBD1,.
CASSPLARGDYGYTF,TGCGCCAGCAGCCCGCTAGCCAGGGGAGACTATGGCTACACCTTC,TRBV4-1,TRBJ1-2,.,few
CASSLVRSQETQYF,TGTGCCAGCAGCTTAGTAAGGAGCCAAGAGACCCAGTACTTC,TRBV7-8,TRBJ2-5,.,few
CASSLQVPGTDTQYF,TGCGCCAGCAGCTTACAGGTCCCCGGTACAGATACGCAGTATTTT,TRBV5-1,TRBJ2-3,.,few
CASSPGQGVSTDTQYF,TGTGCCAGCAGTCCTGGACAGGGAGTTAGCACAGATACGCAGTATTTT,TRBV2,TRBJ2-3,TRBD1,.
CASSLQSNEKLFF,TGTGCCAGCAGCTTACAAAGCAATGAAAAACTGTTTTTT,TRBV7-9,TRBJ1-4,.,.
CASSGQGRPNEQFF,TGTGCCAGCAGCGGACAGGGTCGGCCCAATGAGCAGTTCTTC,TRBV9,TRBJ2-1,TRBD1,.
CASSFRAGECYGYTF,TGTGCCAGCAGCTTTAGGGCAGGGGAATGCTATGGCTACACCTTC,TRBV7-7,TRBJ1-2,.,.
CASSYYSRDEKLFF,TGTGCCAGCAGTTACTATTCTCGAGATGAAAAACTGTTTTTT,TRBV6-5,TRBJ1-4,.,few
CAISEFRTEGSYTF,TGTGCCATCAGTGAGTTTAGGACAGAGGGCAGCTACACCTTC,TRBV10-3,TRBJ1-2,.,few
CASSLAGGAGDTQYF,TGTGCCAGCAGCTTGGCGGGGGGGGCTGGAGATACGCAGTATTTT,TRBV5-4,TRBJ2-3,TRBD2,.
CASSYFATGSNSPLHF,TGTGCCAGCAGTTACTTCGCCACAGGTTCCAATTCACCCCTCCACTTT,TRBV6-5,TRBJ1-6,.,.
CASSSLAYDTQYF,TGTGCCAGCAGCTCGCTAGCGTACGATACGCAGTATTTT,TRBV7-2,TRBJ2-3,.,.
CASRVSESPLHF,TGTGCCAGCAGAGTATCAGAATCACCCCTCCACTTT,TRBV7-9,TRBJ1-6,.,few
CSVVGSSGGNTGELFF,TGCAGCGTTGTGGGCTCTAGCGGGGGGAACACCGGGGAGCTGTTTTTT,TRBV29-1,TRBJ2-2,TRBD2,few
CATTRGQTNYGYTF,TGTGCCACAACCCGAGGACAGACTAACTATGGCTACACCTTC,TRBV6-1,TRBJ1-2,.,few
CAISEYAGDEKLFF,TGTGCCATCAGTGAGTACGCAGGGGATGAAAAACTGTTTTTT,TRBV10-3,TRBJ1-4,.,few
CASSLKEGLGYTF,TGCGCCAGCAGCCTTAAAGAGGGACTTGGCTACACCTTC,TRBV4-1,TRBJ1-2,.,few
CASGVGQGTYERYF,.,TRBV2,TRBJ2-7,.,few
CASSYGDREYF,TGTGCCAGCAGTTACGGGGACAGGGAGTACTTC,TRBV6-5,TRBJ2-7,TRBD1,few
CASSRLAGPNEQFF,TGCGCCAGCAGTAGACTAGCGGGGCCCAATGAGCAGTTCTTC,TRBV5-1,TRBJ2-1,TRBD2,few
CASNQRLRQVTNEKLFF,TGTGCCAGCAACCAGCGTCTTAGACAGGTTACTAATGAAAAACTGTTTTTT,TRBV21-1,TRBJ1-4,.,.
CASSQDNRFTSGGNEQFF,TGTGCCAGCAGCCAAGACAATAGGTTCACTAGCGGGGGTAATGAGCAGTTCTTC,TRBV4-2,TRBJ2-1,TRBD2,few
CASSPSPTGARKAQHF,TGTGCCAGCTCACCATCCCCTACAGGGGCCCGGAAGGCCCAGCATTTT,TRBV18,TRBJ1-5,TRBD1,few
CASSQKLDSYNSPLHF,TGCGCCAGCAGCCAAAAGCTGGACAGCTATAATTCACCCCTCCACTTT,TRBV4-1,TRBJ1-6,.,few
CASSQDLTRISTDTQYF,TGCGCCAGCAGCCAAGATCTGACTAGAATAAGCACAGATACGCAGTATTTT,TRBV4-1,TRBJ2-3,.,.
CASSPGQGAGELFF,TGCGCCAGCAGCCCGGGACAGGGAGCCGGGGAGCTGTTTTTT,TRBV5-1,TRBJ2-2,TRBD1,.
CASSPAGSQPQHF,TGTGCCAGCTCACCGGCGGGGAGTCAGCCCCAGCATTTT,TRBV18,TRBJ1-5,.,.
CASRGQIGNIQYF,TGTGCCAGCAGGGGCCAGATTGGAAACATTCAGTACTTC,TRBV27,TRBJ2-4,.,.
CASSSQYRGGTDTQYF,TGCGCCAGCAGCTCCCAGTACAGGGGAGGCACAGATACGCAGTATTTT,TRBV5-1,TRBJ2-3,TRBD1,few
CASSDFLDRPHF,TGTGCCAGCAGTGATTTTCTAGACAGACCTCATTTT,TRBV6-1,TRBJ2-3,.,.
CASSLEGHGEKLFF,TGCGCCAGCAGCTTGGAGGGACATGGTGAAAAACTGTTTTTT,TRBV5-1,TRBJ1-4,.,few
CAGAGGLHLAGKNLPDGELFF,TGTGCCGGGGCAGGGGGCTTGCATTTAGCGGGCAAGAACCTACCGGACGGGGAGCTGTTTTTT,TRBV18,TRBJ2-2,.,.